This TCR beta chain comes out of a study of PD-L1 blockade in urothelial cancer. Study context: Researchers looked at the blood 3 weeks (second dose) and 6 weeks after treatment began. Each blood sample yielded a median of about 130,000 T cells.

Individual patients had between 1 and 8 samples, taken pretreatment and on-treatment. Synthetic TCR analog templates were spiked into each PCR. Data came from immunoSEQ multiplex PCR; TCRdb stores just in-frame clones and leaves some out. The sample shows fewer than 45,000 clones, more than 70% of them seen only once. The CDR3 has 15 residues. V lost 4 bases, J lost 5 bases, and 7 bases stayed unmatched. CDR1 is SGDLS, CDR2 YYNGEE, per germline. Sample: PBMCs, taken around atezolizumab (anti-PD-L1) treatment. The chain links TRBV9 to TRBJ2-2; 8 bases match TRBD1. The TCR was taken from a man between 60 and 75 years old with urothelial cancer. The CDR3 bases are TGTGCCAGCAGCCCGACAGGGGTGCGAACCGGGGAGCTGTTTTTT. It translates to CASSPTGVRTGELFF.